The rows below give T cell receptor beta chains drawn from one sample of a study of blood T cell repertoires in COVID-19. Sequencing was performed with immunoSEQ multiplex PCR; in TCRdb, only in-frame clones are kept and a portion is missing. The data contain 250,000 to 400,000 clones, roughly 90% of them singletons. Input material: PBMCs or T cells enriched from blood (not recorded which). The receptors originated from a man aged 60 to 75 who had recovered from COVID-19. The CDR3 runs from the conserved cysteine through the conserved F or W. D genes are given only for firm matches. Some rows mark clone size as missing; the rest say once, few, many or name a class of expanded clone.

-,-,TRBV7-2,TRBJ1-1,TGTGCCAGCAGCTTAGCGTTTAAACAGGGTTGGAACACTGAAGCTTTCTTT,CASSLAFKQGWNTEAFF
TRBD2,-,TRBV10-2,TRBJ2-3,TGCGCCAGCAGTGAGTTGGCGGGAGGGATAGATACGCAGTATTTT,CASSELAGGIDTQYF
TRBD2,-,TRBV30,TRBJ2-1,TGTGCCGCGTCTAGCGGGGGCCACAATGAGCAGTTCTTC,CAASSGGHNEQFF
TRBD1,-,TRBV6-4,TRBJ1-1,TGTGCCATTCCGGACAGGTTGTGTGTGGCTTTCTTT,CAIPDRLCVAFF
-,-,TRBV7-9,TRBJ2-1,TGTGCCAGCAGCAGAGCGGGGACATCCTACAATGAGCAGTTCTTC,CASSRAGTSYNEQFF
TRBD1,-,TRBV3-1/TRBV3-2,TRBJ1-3,TGTGCCAGCAGCCAACCGGGACAGCTGACAAACACCATATATTTT,CASSQPGQLTNTIYF
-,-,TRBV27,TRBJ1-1,TGTGCCAGCAGTTTTGCAGGAAAGTCCACTGAAGCTTTCTTT,CASSFAGKSTEAFF
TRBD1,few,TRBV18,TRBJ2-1,TGTGCCAGCTCTCCAGGCCCGGGACAGATAATTTTCTTC,CASSPGPGQIIFF
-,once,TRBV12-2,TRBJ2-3,TGTGCAAGTCGACCCTCTAGCGGAGTGACAGATACGCAGTATTTT,CASRPSSGVTDTQYF
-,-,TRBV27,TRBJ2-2,TGTGCCAGCAGTTTATCGGGGACAGGGGAGCTGTTTTTT,CASSLSGTGELFF
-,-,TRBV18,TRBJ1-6,TGTGCCAGCTCACCAGTGGCCGAAGGGGGATCCTATAATTCACCCCTCCACTTT,CASSPVAEGGSYNSPLHF